The rows below give T cell receptor beta chains drawn from one sample of a study of shared clonotypes between healthy human individuals. Only in-frame clones appear in the TCRdb table, and some are missing; sequencing was by immunoSEQ multiplex PCR. The profile shows some 2 million clones, approximately 94% of them singletons. The sample comprised naive CD8+ T cells sorted from blood. These TCRs come from a man between 18 and 29 years old in good health. CDR3s include the opening cysteine and the closing phenylalanine or tryptophan. A D gene is named only where the DNA matches it firmly. Clone size, where shown, is once, few, many, or a class for clones that have expanded.

V gene: TRBV5-8; J gene: TRBJ1-6; clone size: few; D gene: .; CDR3 protein: CASSFGKTASYNSPLHF; CDR3 DNA: TGTGCCAGCAGCTTCGGGAAGACAGCATCTTATAATTCACCCCTCCACTTT
V gene: TRBV19; J gene: TRBJ2-3; clone size: .; D gene: TRBD2; CDR3 protein: CASSRKGLAVDTQYF; CDR3 DNA: TGTGCCAGTAGCCGTAAGGGACTAGCGGTAGATACGCAGTATTTT
V gene: TRBV7-6; J gene: TRBJ1-1; clone size: .; D gene: TRBD1; CDR3 protein: CASSPRQGVVTEAFF; CDR3 DNA: TGTGCCAGCAGCCCACGACAGGGGGTGGTCACTGAAGCTTTCTTT
V gene: TRBV2; J gene: TRBJ1-4; clone size: .; D gene: .; CDR3 protein: CASSDKGYGEKLFF; CDR3 DNA: TGTGCCAGCAGTGACAAGGGGTATGGCGAAAAACTGTTTTTT
V gene: TRBV4-1; J gene: TRBJ2-1; clone size: .; D gene: TRBD2; CDR3 protein: CASSQSLADNEQFF; CDR3 DNA: TGCGCCAGCAGCCAAAGCCTAGCGGACAATGAGCAGTTCTTC
V gene: TRBV25-1; J gene: TRBJ2-7; clone size: .; D gene: .; CDR3 protein: CASSEGVEQYF; CDR3 DNA: TGTGCCAGCAGTGAGGGTGTCGAGCAGTACTTC
V gene: TRBV6-5; J gene: TRBJ1-4; clone size: .; D gene: .; CDR3 protein: CASSYSIGEVWEKLFF; CDR3 DNA: TGTGCCAGCAGTTACTCGATCGGAGAGGTCTGGGAAAAACTGTTTTTT
V gene: TRBV7-8; J gene: TRBJ2-7; clone size: .; D gene: .; CDR3 protein: CASSSDERLYEQYF; CDR3 DNA: TGTGCCAGCAGCTCGGACGAAAGGCTCTACGAGCAGTACTTC
V gene: TRBV5-4; J gene: TRBJ2-7; clone size: .; D gene: TRBD2; CDR3 protein: CASSWGLAATYEQYF; CDR3 DNA: TGTGCCAGCAGCTGGGGACTAGCGGCTACCTACGAGCAGTACTTC
V gene: TRBV19; J gene: TRBJ2-7; clone size: .; D gene: TRBD2; CDR3 protein: CASSIVGREGTYEQYF; CDR3 DNA: TGTGCCAGTAGTATCGTGGGCAGGGAGGGAACCTACGAGCAGTACTTC
V gene: TRBV19; J gene: TRBJ1-5; clone size: once; D gene: .; CDR3 protein: CASNTRDTSNQPQHF; CDR3 DNA: TGTGCCAGTAATACCCGGGACACTAGCAATCAGCCCCAGCATTTT
V gene: TRBV4-1; J gene: TRBJ2-7; clone size: .; D gene: .; CDR3 protein: CASSLKTDPGSYEQYF; CDR3 DNA: TGCGCCAGCAGCCTCAAAACGGACCCCGGATCCTACGAGCAGTACTTC
V gene: TRBV6-5; J gene: TRBJ1-1; clone size: .; D gene: .; CDR3 protein: CASSPGLRSEAFF; CDR3 DNA: TGTGCCAGCAGCCCCGGACTAAGGTCTGAAGCTTTCTTT
V gene: TRBV7-9; J gene: TRBJ2-1; clone size: .; D gene: TRBD2; CDR3 protein: CASSQLAGYNEQFF; CDR3 DNA: TGTGCCAGCAGCCAGCTAGCGGGGTACAATGAGCAGTTCTTC
V gene: TRBV29-1; J gene: TRBJ2-7; clone size: .; D gene: .; CDR3 protein: CSVEDSRDEQYF; CDR3 DNA: TGCAGCGTTGAAGATTCCAGGGACGAGCAGTACTTC
V gene: TRBV18; J gene: TRBJ1-2; clone size: .; D gene: .; CDR3 protein: CASSSARAYGYTF; CDR3 DNA: TGTGCCAGCTCATCGGCCAGGGCCTATGGCTACACCTTC
V gene: TRBV4-1; J gene: TRBJ2-7; clone size: .; D gene: TRBD1; CDR3 protein: CASSPLDRGDEQYF; CDR3 DNA: TGCGCCAGCAGCCCTTTGGACAGGGGGGACGAGCAGTACTTC
V gene: TRBV9; J gene: TRBJ2-3; clone size: .; D gene: .; CDR3 protein: CASSVYGGAGDTQYF; CDR3 DNA: TGTGCCAGCAGCGTCTACGGGGGAGCCGGAGATACGCAGTATTTT
V gene: TRBV13; J gene: TRBJ2-1; clone size: once; D gene: .; CDR3 protein: CASSLGADNEQFF; CDR3 DNA: TGTGCCAGCAGCTTAGGGGCAGACAATGAGCAGTTCTTC
V gene: TRBV2; J gene: TRBJ2-7; clone size: .; D gene: .; CDR3 protein: CASSEGYNEQYF; CDR3 DNA: TGTGCCAGCAGTGAAGGTTATAACGAGCAGTACTTC
V gene: TRBV19; J gene: TRBJ1-5; clone size: .; D gene: .; CDR3 protein: CASSILQGNQPQHF; CDR3 DNA: TGTGCCAGTAGTATCCTCCAGGGCAATCAGCCCCAGCATTTT
V gene: TRBV5-4; J gene: TRBJ2-7; clone size: .; D gene: TRBD1; CDR3 protein: CASSYTGQGAGEQYF; CDR3 DNA: TGTGCCAGCAGTTATACGGGACAGGGGGCGGGCGAGCAGTACTTC
V gene: TRBV2; J gene: TRBJ2-1; clone size: .; D gene: .; CDR3 protein: CASSPPEGRNEQFF; CDR3 DNA: TGTGCCAGCAGTCCCCCTGAGGGGCGCAATGAGCAGTTCTTC
V gene: TRBV4-1; J gene: TRBJ2-7; clone size: .; D gene: TRBD2; CDR3 protein: CASSQSSGGLYEQYF; CDR3 DNA: TGCGCCAGCAGCCAATCTAGCGGGGGGCTCTACGAGCAGTACTTC
V gene: TRBV27; J gene: TRBJ1-5; clone size: .; D gene: .; CDR3 protein: CASRFMGYNQPQHF; CDR3 DNA: TGTGCCAGCAGATTTATGGGGTACAATCAGCCCCAGCATTTT
V gene: TRBV7-8; J gene: TRBJ2-7; clone size: .; D gene: .; CDR3 protein: CASSLGAGTSSYEQYF; CDR3 DNA: TGTGCCAGCAGCCTGGGGGCAGGCACGAGCTCCTACGAGCAGTACTTC
V gene: TRBV7-3; J gene: TRBJ2-1; clone size: once; D gene: TRBD2; CDR3 protein: CASSLSGGFYNEQFF; CDR3 DNA: TGTGCCAGCAGCTTATCGGGGGGTTTCTACAATGAGCAGTTCTTC
V gene: TRBV4-1; J gene: TRBJ2-3; clone size: .; D gene: TRBD2; CDR3 protein: CASSQVSGGIGTDTQYF; CDR3 DNA: TGCGCCAGCAGCCAAGTAAGCGGGGGGATCGGCACAGATACGCAGTATTTT
V gene: TRBV2; J gene: TRBJ1-2; clone size: .; D gene: .; CDR3 protein: CASSAGGGEGNYGYTF; CDR3 DNA: TGTGCCAGCAGTGCAGGTGGGGGCGAGGGTAACTATGGCTACACCTTC
V gene: TRBV6-1; J gene: TRBJ1-2; clone size: few; D gene: .; CDR3 protein: CASSDWMGSSYGYTF; CDR3 DNA: TGTGCCAGCAGTGATTGGATGGGTTCGTCCTATGGCTACACCTTC
V gene: TRBV27; J gene: TRBJ1-2; clone size: .; D gene: TRBD1; CDR3 protein: CASSFTGGSYGYTF; CDR3 DNA: TGTGCCAGCAGTTTCACAGGGGGGAGCTATGGCTACACCTTC
V gene: TRBV5-6; J gene: TRBJ2-7; clone size: .; D gene: .; CDR3 protein: CASSLEGLYEQYF; CDR3 DNA: TGTGCCAGCAGCCTGGAGGGACTCTACGAGCAGTACTTC
V gene: TRBV27; J gene: TRBJ1-2; clone size: .; D gene: .; CDR3 protein: CASSPDAAGYTF; CDR3 DNA: TGTGCCAGCAGTCCTGACGCCGCTGGCTACACCTTC
V gene: TRBV6-6; J gene: TRBJ2-2; clone size: .; D gene: .; CDR3 protein: CASSYVGWPTGELFF; CDR3 DNA: TGTGCCAGCAGTTACGTGGGGTGGCCGACCGGGGAGCTGTTTTTT
V gene: TRBV28; J gene: TRBJ1-4; clone size: .; D gene: .; CDR3 protein: CASSFKRGYEKLFF; CDR3 DNA: TGTGCCAGCAGTTTTAAGAGGGGGTACGAAAAACTGTTTTTT
V gene: TRBV5-4; J gene: TRBJ1-2; clone size: .; D gene: .; CDR3 protein: CASSVDSEGYTF; CDR3 DNA: TGTGCCAGCAGCGTGGACTCCGAGGGCTACACCTTC
V gene: TRBV7-8; J gene: TRBJ2-7; clone size: .; D gene: .; CDR3 protein: CASSLEHVGGYEQYF; CDR3 DNA: TGTGCCAGCAGCTTAGAGCATGTAGGGGGGTACGAGCAGTACTTC
V gene: TRBV15; J gene: TRBJ2-3; clone size: .; D gene: .; CDR3 protein: CATSGIVADTQYF; CDR3 DNA: TGTGCCACCAGCGGCATAGTGGCAGATACGCAGTATTTT
V gene: TRBV7-9; J gene: TRBJ1-1; clone size: .; D gene: .; CDR3 protein: CASSLSPGQVPEAFF; CDR3 DNA: TGTGCCAGCAGCTTATCCCCGGGACAAGTCCCTGAAGCTTTCTTT
V gene: TRBV27; J gene: TRBJ1-1; clone size: .; D gene: .; CDR3 protein: CASGSNTEAFF; CDR3 DNA: TGTGCCAGCGGGTCGAACACTGAAGCTTTCTTT
V gene: TRBV25-1; J gene: TRBJ1-3; clone size: few; D gene: .; CDR3 protein: CASSEPGTGNTIYF; CDR3 DNA: TGTGCCAGCAGTGAACCCGGGACTGGAAACACCATATATTTT
V gene: TRBV11-2; J gene: TRBJ2-1; clone size: .; D gene: .; CDR3 protein: CASSLIGGGLPSYNEQFF; CDR3 DNA: TGTGCCAGCAGCTTAATCGGCGGGGGCCTACCCTCCTACAATGAGCAGTTCTTC
V gene: TRBV27; J gene: TRBJ2-7; clone size: .; D gene: TRBD2; CDR3 protein: CASRRAGGTYEQYF; CDR3 DNA: TGTGCCAGCAGGAGAGCGGGGGGGACCTACGAGCAGTACTTC
V gene: TRBV19; J gene: TRBJ1-4; clone size: .; D gene: .; CDR3 protein: CASSIVPREGDEKLFF; CDR3 DNA: TGTGCCAGTAGTATAGTCCCCCGGGAGGGTGATGAAAAACTGTTTTTT
V gene: TRBV5-4; J gene: TRBJ2-1; clone size: .; D gene: TRBD2; CDR3 protein: CASSYGLAGVEQFF; CDR3 DNA: TGTGCCAGCAGCTACGGACTAGCGGGGGTAGAGCAGTTCTTC
V gene: TRBV4-1; J gene: TRBJ2-2; clone size: once; D gene: .; CDR3 protein: CASSQVVGGTNTGELFF; CDR3 DNA: TGCGCCAGCAGCCAAGTAGTCGGGGGAACGAACACCGGGGAGCTGTTTTTT
V gene: TRBV2; J gene: TRBJ2-7; clone size: .; D gene: .; CDR3 protein: CASRYQGYEQYF; CDR3 DNA: TGTGCCAGCAGATATCAGGGCTACGAGCAGTACTTC
V gene: TRBV29-1; J gene: TRBJ2-7; clone size: .; D gene: .; CDR3 protein: CSATRGGAYEQYF; CDR3 DNA: TGCAGCGCCACGAGAGGGGGGGCCTACGAGCAGTACTTC
V gene: TRBV4-1; J gene: TRBJ1-1; clone size: .; D gene: TRBD1; CDR3 protein: CASSETGTAMNTEAFF; CDR3 DNA: TGCGCCAGCAGCGAAACCGGGACAGCAATGAACACTGAAGCTTTCTTT
V gene: TRBV7-9; J gene: TRBJ2-7; clone size: .; D gene: .; CDR3 protein: CASSYSSGAEQYF; CDR3 DNA: TGTGCCAGCAGCTACTCCTCGGGGGCCGAGCAGTACTTC
V gene: TRBV6-1; J gene: TRBJ1-6; clone size: .; D gene: TRBD1; CDR3 protein: CASSEAPGGASPLHF; CDR3 DNA: TGTGCCAGCAGTGAAGCGCCAGGGGGCGCTTCACCCCTCCACTTT
V gene: TRBV13; J gene: TRBJ1-1; clone size: .; D gene: .; CDR3 protein: CASSLSSMNTEAFF; CDR3 DNA: TGTGCCAGCAGCTTGTCCTCTATGAACACTGAAGCTTTCTTT
V gene: TRBV9; J gene: TRBJ2-2; clone size: .; D gene: .; CDR3 protein: CASSGRSGELFF; CDR3 DNA: TGTGCCAGCAGCGGGAGAAGCGGGGAGCTGTTTTTT